The clone carrying this T cell receptor (beta chain) has a handful of counts. Its antigen remains unidentified. The sample is drawn from a study of T-cell reconstitution after alpha-beta-depleted transplantation in children. As it was prepared, the TCRbeta library received unique molecular identifiers. From the PCR reads, TCRdb called clonotypes with MiXCR, one entry per CDR3 protein. The data show roughly 220,000 distinct CDR3 sequences, approximately 8% seen once. The CDR3 covers 15 residues. The J segment lost 10 bases and the V segment lost 5 bases, leaving 11 bases of the junction unmatched. The V gene's germline CDR1 is SGHAT and CDR2 FQNNGV. Whole-study findings and limits: After transplant, at about two months, alpha-beta T cells were reportedly derived from several hundred expanded graft clones. Some patients' high day-60 TCRbeta diversity was traced to surviving recipient T cells and thymic progenitors. At the one-year point after transplant, T-cell counts and TCRbeta diversity were found to come mostly from T cells that had been newly produced.

V is TRBV11-2 and J is TRBJ2-1; TRBD1 agrees at 10 bases. This clonotype was sampled from a male patient between 2 and 10 years old who had a stem cell transplant for acute myeloid leukemia, so the T cells may come from the graft donor. Sequencing was performed on PBMCs, mostly from graft donor cells, taken 360 days after TCRalphabeta/CD19-depleted stem cell transplant. The CDR3 here is CASSRKQGTGVEQFF. The CDR3 bases are TGTGCCAGCAGCCGGAAACAGGGGACAGGGGTAGAGCAGTTCTTC. The full variable domain, rest sourced from reference TRBV11-2 and TRBJ2-1, is EAGVAQSPRYKIIEKRQSVAFWCNPISGHATLYWYQQILGQGPKLLIQFQNNGVVDDSQLPKDRFSAERLKGVDSTLKIQPAKLEDSAVYLCASSRKQGTGVEQFFGPGTRLTVL.